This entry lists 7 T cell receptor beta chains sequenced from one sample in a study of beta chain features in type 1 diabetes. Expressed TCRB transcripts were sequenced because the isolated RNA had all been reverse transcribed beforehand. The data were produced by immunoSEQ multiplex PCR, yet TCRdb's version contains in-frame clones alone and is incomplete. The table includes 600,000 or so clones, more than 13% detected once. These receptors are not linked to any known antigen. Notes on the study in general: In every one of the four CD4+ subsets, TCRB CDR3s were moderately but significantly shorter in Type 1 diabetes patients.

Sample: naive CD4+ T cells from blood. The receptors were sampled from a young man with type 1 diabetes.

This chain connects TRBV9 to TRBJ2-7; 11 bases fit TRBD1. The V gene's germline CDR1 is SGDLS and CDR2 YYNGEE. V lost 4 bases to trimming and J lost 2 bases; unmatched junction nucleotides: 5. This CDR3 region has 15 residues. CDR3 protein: CASSPRTGGTYEQYF. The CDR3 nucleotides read TGTGCCAGCAGCCCACGGACAGGGGGCACCTACGAGCAGTACTTC. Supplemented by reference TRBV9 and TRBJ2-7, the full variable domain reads DSGVTQTPKHLITATGQRVTLRCSPRSGDLSVYWYQQSLDQGLQFLIQYYNGEERAKGNILERFSAQQFPDLHSELNLSSLELGDSALYFCASSPRTGGTYEQYFGPGTRLTVT.

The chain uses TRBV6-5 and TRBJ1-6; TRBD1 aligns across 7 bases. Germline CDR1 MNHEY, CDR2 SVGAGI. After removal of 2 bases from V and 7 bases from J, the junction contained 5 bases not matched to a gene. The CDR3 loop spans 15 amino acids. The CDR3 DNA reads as TGTGCCAGCAGTTACCTGGGACAGATCAATTCACCCCTCCACTTT. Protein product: CASSYLGQINSPLHF.

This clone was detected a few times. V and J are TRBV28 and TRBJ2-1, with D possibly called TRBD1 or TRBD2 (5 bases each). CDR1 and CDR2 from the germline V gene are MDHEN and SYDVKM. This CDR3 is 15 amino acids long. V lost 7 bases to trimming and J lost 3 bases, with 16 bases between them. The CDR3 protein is CASTTAGTGYNEQFF. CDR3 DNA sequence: TGTGCCAGCACCACCGCTGGGACGGGCTACAATGAGCAGTTCTTC.

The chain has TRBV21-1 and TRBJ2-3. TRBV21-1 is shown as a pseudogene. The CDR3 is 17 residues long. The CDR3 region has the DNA TGTGCCAGCAGCCCCCTCTTGGGGGAGCGGAGCACAGATACGCAGTATTTT. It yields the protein CASSPLLGERSTDTQYF.

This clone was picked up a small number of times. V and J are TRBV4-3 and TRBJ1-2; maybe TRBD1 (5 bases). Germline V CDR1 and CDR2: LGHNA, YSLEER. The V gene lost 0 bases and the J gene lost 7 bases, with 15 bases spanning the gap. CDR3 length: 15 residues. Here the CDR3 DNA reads TGCGCCAGCAGCCAAGAGAAGAGCGGGGCTTTTGGCTACACCTTC. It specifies CASSQEKSGAFGYTF.

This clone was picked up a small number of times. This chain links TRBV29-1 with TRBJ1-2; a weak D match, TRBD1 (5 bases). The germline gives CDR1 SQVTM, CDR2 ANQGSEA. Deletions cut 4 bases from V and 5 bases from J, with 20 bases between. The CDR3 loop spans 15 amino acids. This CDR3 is CSVALSGGEGYGYTF. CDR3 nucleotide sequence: TGCAGCGTTGCCCTCTCCGGGGGGGAGGGTTATGGCTACACCTTC.

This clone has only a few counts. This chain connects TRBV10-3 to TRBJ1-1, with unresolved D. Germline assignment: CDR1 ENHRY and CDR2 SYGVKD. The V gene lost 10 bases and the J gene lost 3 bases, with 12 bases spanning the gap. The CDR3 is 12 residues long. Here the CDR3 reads CATAKGDTEAFF. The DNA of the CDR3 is TGTGCCACCGCTAAGGGCGACACTGAAGCTTTCTTT.